The rows below give T cell receptor beta chains drawn from one sample of a study of cytomegalovirus exposure and HLA in healthy donors. Data came from immunoSEQ multiplex PCR; TCRdb stores just in-frame clones and leaves some out. The profile shows under 300,000 clones, about four fifths of them singletons. Sequencing was done on a sample of PBMCs. The receptors were gathered from a woman aged 35 to 49 in good health and CMV-seropositive. The CDR3 runs from the conserved cysteine through the conserved F or W. A D gene is named only where the DNA matches it firmly. Rows may omit the clone size; those that give it use once, few, many or a size class.

d_call clone_size j_call v_call cdr3_nt cdr3_aa
. . TRBJ1-1 TRBV29-1 TGCAGCGTCCGGACAGTGAACACTGAAGCTTTCTTT CSVRTVNTEAFF
TRBD2 . TRBJ2-5 TRBV2 TGTGCCAGCACGGGACTAGAAGAGACCCAGTACTTC CASTGLEETQYF
TRBD2 . TRBJ2-6 TRBV29-1 TGCAGCGTCCTTATACTAGCGGGAGAACCTGGGGCCAACGGCCTGACTTTC CSVLILAGEPGANGLTF
TRBD1 once TRBJ1-2 TRBV28 TGTGCCAGCAGTTTACTCCCCGGGACAGGGGTTAACTATGGCTACACCTTC CASSLLPGTGVNYGYTF
TRBD2 . TRBJ2-5 TRBV7-9 TGTGCCAGCGGATTAGCGGGAGGGTTCGTGGAGACCCAGTACTTC CASGLAGGFVETQYF
. . TRBJ2-7 TRBV30 TGTGCCTGGAGTTTAACACGATACTCCTACGAGCAGTACTTC CAWSLTRYSYEQYF
. . TRBJ2-3 TRBV6-5 TGTGCCAGCACCAAATCGGTGGGCGCAGATACGCAGTATTTT CASTKSVGADTQYF
TRBD2 . TRBJ2-7 TRBV7-9 TGTTCCAGCAGCTTAGGAACTAGCGGCGAGCAGTACTTC CSSSLGTSGEQYF
TRBD2 . TRBJ2-7 TRBV19 TGTGCCAGTAGTATGGCGTTAGCGGGAGGTCACCACTACGAGCAGTACTTC CASSMALAGGHHYEQYF
TRBD1 . TRBJ2-5 TRBV5-6 TGTGCCAGCAGCTTGAGGACAGGGGTCGGCGAGACCCAGTACTTC CASSLRTGVGETQYF
. . TRBJ1-2 TRBV27 TGTGCCAGCAGTATGGGCCCCGGACAACGAAACTATGGCTACACCTTC CASSMGPGQRNYGYTF
. . TRBJ1-2 TRBV10-3 TGTGCCATCACAGTGGATCCCGGGACAATTGGCTACACCTTC CAITVDPGTIGYTF
TRBD1 . TRBJ2-7 TRBV10-3 TGTGCCATCAGTGACGGACAGGGCTACGAGCAGTACTTC CAISDGQGYEQYF
. few TRBJ2-1 TRBV29-1 TGCAGCGTTGAATCCCGGGAGAGCAACTTAAATGAGCAGTTCTTC CSVESRESNLNEQFF
. . TRBJ1-1 TRBV19 TGTGCCAGTAGTATAAGTCCAGGTGAAGCTTTCTTT CASSISPGEAFF
TRBD2 . TRBJ2-1 TRBV19 TGTGCCAGTAGTAGAACCGGGACTAGCGGGACCCTTGTCAATGAGCAGTTCTTC CASSRTGTSGTLVNEQFF
. once TRBJ2-7 TRBV7-2 TGTGCCAGCAGCTTATACGACGGCCCTCCTAGGCTCGAGCAGTACTTC CASSLYDGPPRLEQYF
. . TRBJ2-7 TRBV7-9 TGTGCCAGCAGCTCACGGGAATCTCTCCCCTACGAGCAGTACTTC CASSSRESLPYEQYF
TRBD1 few TRBJ2-1 TRBV4-2 TGTGCCAGCAGCCAAACACAGGGGGCTGCTAATGAGCAGTTCTTC CASSQTQGAANEQFF
TRBD2 . TRBJ2-7 TRBV10-2 TGCGCCAGCAGTGGATCCGGGAGGCGCGAGCAGTACTTC CASSGSGRREQYF
TRBD2 once TRBJ2-7 TRBV6-1 TGTGCCAGCAGTGACGGGACTAGCGGCTCCTACGAGCAGTACTTC CASSDGTSGSYEQYF
TRBD2 . TRBJ2-2 TRBV4-2 TGTGCCAGCAGCCCGGGACTAGCGGTTCGGGCCGGGGAGCTGTTTTTT CASSPGLAVRAGELFF
. . TRBJ1-4 TRBV28 TGTGCCAGCAGTTTTAGACCCAAAAGCGATGAAAAACTGTTTTTT CASSFRPKSDEKLFF
. few TRBJ2-7 TRBV28 TGTGCCAGCAGTAGAAACTATCCATCCTACGAGCAGTACTTC CASSRNYPSYEQYF
TRBD2 . TRBJ2-7 TRBV7-8 TGTGCCAGCAGCTCTAGCGGGAGTCCCTACGAGCAGTACTTC CASSSSGSPYEQYF
. . TRBJ1-2 TRBV5-1 TGCGCCAGCAGCTTGGTGGGGCAGTCCTATGGCTGCACCTTC CASSLVGQSYGCTF
TRBD2 . TRBJ2-7 TRBV27 TGTGCCAGCTGGGGGACTAGCTCTGCCTACGAGCAGTACTTC CASWGTSSAYEQYF
. . TRBJ2-1 TRBV5-4 TGTGCCAGCAGCTTGGGGCAGGGAGGCTATGAGCAGTTCTTC CASSLGQGGYEQFF
TRBD2 . TRBJ2-2 TRBV27 TGTGCCAGCAGTTTAAAGACTAGCGGGAGGGTTGTAAACACCGGGGAGCTGTTTTTT CASSLKTSGRVVNTGELFF
. once TRBJ2-3 TRBV19 TGTGCCAGTAGTATGGGGCAGGAGAGGACAGATACGCAGTATTTT CASSMGQERTDTQYF
TRBD1 once TRBJ2-7 TRBV19 TGTGCCAGTAGTACAGGACAGGGGGCGTTCGAGCAGTACTTC CASSTGQGAFEQYF
. . TRBJ1-5 TRBV28 TGTGCCACCGTAGTGAATAGCAATCAGCCCCAGCATTTT CATVVNSNQPQHF
. . TRBJ2-7 TRBV28 TGTGCCAGCAGTTTGCCCCCTGCGGGCTACGAGCAGTACTTC CASSLPPAGYEQYF
TRBD1 . TRBJ2-7 TRBV28 TGTGCCAGCAGTTTAGTAGGGACAGTCTCCTACGAGCAGTACTTC CASSLVGTVSYEQYF
TRBD1 . TRBJ1-5 TRBV28 TGTGCCAGCAGTTTAGTCCTGCAGGGGGATCAGCCCCAGCATTTT CASSLVLQGDQPQHF
. . TRBJ2-7 TRBV10-3 TGTGCCATCAGTGAGCGACAGGAGTCCTACGAGCAGTACTTC CAISERQESYEQYF
TRBD1 . TRBJ2-7 TRBV11-1 TGTGCCAGCAGTGGACAGGGGGACGAGCAGTACTTC CASSGQGDEQYF
. . TRBJ2-7 TRBV29-1 TGCAGCGTTCCTGGGGGCAGGGGCGAGCAGTACTTC CSVPGGRGEQYF
. . TRBJ2-5 TRBV2 TGTGCCAGCAAGCAACAGTTCGCGCAAGAGACCCAGTACTTC CASKQQFAQETQYF
TRBD1 . TRBJ2-2 TRBV6-5 TGTGCCAGCAGTTGGCACAGGGGCACCGGGGAGCTGTTTTTT CASSWHRGTGELFF
. . TRBJ2-2 TRBV4-2 TGTGCCAGCAGCCAAGATGAGAACGGGGAGCTGTTTTTT CASSQDENGELFF
TRBD1 . TRBJ1-2 TRBV5-5 TGTGCCAGCAGCAGGGGACAGGGCGGCTATGGCTACACCTTC CASSRGQGGYGYTF
. . TRBJ1-1 TRBV5-1 TGCGCCAGCAGCTCCCAGGGTCGTGACACTGAAGCTTTCTTT CASSSQGRDTEAFF
TRBD1 . TRBJ1-4 TRBV5-1 TGCGCCAGCAGCCCGGGACAGGTTAATGAAAAACTGTTTTTT CASSPGQVNEKLFF
. . TRBJ2-3 TRBV5-1 TGCGCCAGCAGCTTGGATGGAGGGGGCGTCACAGATACGCAGTATTTT CASSLDGGGVTDTQYF
TRBD1 once TRBJ1-2 TRBV4-3 TGCGCCAGCAGCCAACAGGGGGCCACCAACTATGGCTACACCTTC CASSQQGATNYGYTF
TRBD2 . TRBJ2-7 TRBV7-9 TGTGCCAGCAGCCCGACTAGCGGGGATCGGCAGTACTTC CASSPTSGDRQYF
TRBD2 . TRBJ2-1 TRBV28 TGTGCCAGCAGTTCCGATAGCGGGAGGTCCTACAATGAGCAGTTCTTC CASSSDSGRSYNEQFF
. . TRBJ2-5 TRBV7-9 TGTGCCAGCAGCTTAGCAGCGGAAGAGACCCAGTACTTC CASSLAAEETQYF
. . TRBJ2-3 TRBV14 TGTGCCAGCAGCATCGGCCCGGGTGCGCAGTATTTT CASSIGPGAQYF
TRBD1 . TRBJ2-1 TRBV9 TGTGCCAGCAGCCCCAGGGGGCCCTTGAGCAATGAGCAGTTCTTC CASSPRGPLSNEQFF
. . TRBJ2-2 TRBV27 TGTGCCAGCAGTTTGGGGGCGGACACCGGGGAGCTGTTTTTT CASSLGADTGELFF
TRBD2 few TRBJ2-7 TRBV5-1 TGCGCCAGCAGCTTGGTAGCGGGATCCTACGAGCAGTACTTC CASSLVAGSYEQYF
TRBD2 . TRBJ2-2 TRBV19 TGTGCCAGTAGTATCACGACTCGGACTAGCGCGGGCACCGGGGAGCTGTTTTTT CASSITTRTSAGTGELFF